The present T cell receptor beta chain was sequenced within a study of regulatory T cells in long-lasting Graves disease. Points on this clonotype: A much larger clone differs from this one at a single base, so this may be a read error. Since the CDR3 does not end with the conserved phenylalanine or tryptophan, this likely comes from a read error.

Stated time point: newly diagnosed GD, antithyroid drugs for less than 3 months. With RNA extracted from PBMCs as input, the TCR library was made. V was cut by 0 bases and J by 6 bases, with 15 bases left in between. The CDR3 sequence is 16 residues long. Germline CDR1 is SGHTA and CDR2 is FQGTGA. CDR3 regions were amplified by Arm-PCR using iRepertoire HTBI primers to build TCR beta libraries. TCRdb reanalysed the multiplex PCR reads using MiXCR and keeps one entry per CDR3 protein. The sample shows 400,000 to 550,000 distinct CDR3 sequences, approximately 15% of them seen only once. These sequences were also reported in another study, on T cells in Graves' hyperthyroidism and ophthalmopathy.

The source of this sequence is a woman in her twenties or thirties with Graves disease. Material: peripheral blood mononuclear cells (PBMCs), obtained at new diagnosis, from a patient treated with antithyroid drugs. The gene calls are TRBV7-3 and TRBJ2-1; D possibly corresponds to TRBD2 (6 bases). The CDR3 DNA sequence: TGTGCCAGCAGCTTAACGGGAGGTTCCCCAGGCAATGAGCAGTTCTAC. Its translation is CASSLTGGSPGNEQFY.